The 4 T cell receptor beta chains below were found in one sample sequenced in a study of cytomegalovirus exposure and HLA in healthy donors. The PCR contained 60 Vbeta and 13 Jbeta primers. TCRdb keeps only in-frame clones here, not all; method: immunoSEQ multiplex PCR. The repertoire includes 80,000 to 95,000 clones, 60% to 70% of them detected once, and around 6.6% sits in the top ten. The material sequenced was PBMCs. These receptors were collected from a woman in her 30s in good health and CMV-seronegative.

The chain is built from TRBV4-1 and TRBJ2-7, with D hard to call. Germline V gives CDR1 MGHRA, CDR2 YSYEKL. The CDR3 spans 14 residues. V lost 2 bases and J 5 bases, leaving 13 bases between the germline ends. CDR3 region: CASSQRGRINEQYF. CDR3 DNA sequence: TGCGCCAGCAGCCAACGCGGTAGGATTAACGAGCAGTACTTC.

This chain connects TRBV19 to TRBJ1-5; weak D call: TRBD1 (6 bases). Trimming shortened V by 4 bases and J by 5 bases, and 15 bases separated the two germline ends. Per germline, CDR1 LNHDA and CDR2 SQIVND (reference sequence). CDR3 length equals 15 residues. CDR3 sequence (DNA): TGTGCCAGTAGTACTTACGACAGGACCCATCAGCCCCAGCATTTT. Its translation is CASSTYDRTHQPQHF.

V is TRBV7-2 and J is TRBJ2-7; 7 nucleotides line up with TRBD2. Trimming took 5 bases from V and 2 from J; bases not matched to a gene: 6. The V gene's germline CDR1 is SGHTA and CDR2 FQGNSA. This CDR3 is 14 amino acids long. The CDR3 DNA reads TGTGCCAGCAGCCCCCCGGGAGGAACCTACGAGCAGTACTTC. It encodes CASSPPGGTYEQYF.

This CDR3 reads CASSSPSTGVGYTF. CDR3 sequence (DNA): TGTGCCAGCAGTTCGCCCTCGACAGGGGTTGGCTACACCTTC. The gene calls are TRBV7-9 and TRBJ1-2; 8 bases line up with TRBD1. The CDR3 is 14 amino acids. Looked up from germline, CDR1 is SEHNR and CDR2 is FQNEAQ (reference sequence). With 6 bases clipped from V and 7 bases from J, the junction kept 10 bases outside the gene matches. The complete variable domain, with remaining parts taken from reference TRBV7-9 and TRBJ1-2, reads DTGVSQNPRHKITKRGQNVTFRCDPISEHNRLYWYRQTLGQGPEFLTYFQNEAQLEKSRLLSDRFSAERPKGSFSTLEIQRTEQGDSAMYLCASSSPSTGVGYTFGSGTRLTVV.